This T cell receptor (beta chain) was identified in a study of T cells after yellow fever vaccination. Study overall: Preparing low-cell-number fractions relied on SMART-Seq v4 Ultra Low Input. General study findings and limits: From the bulk population, abundant clonotypes could contaminate and appear within FACS-sorted repertoires. Of the clonotypes, a small share occurred in both CD4 and CD8 compartments.

This clonotype was observed many times. Its antigen remains unknown. CDR3 size: 16 residues. V was trimmed by 4 bases and J by 2 bases, leaving 14 bases between them. Germline CDR1 is LGHNA and CDR2 is YSLEER. Universal primer sites and UMIs were introduced during 5'RACE template-switching synthesis of TCR cDNA. TCRdb called the 5' RACE reads again in MiXCR, with one record for every CDR3 protein. Counted here are about 500,000 distinct CDR3 sequences, 17% occurring once; the ten biggest clones make up approximately 15%. V usage is TRBV4-3 and J usage is TRBJ2-2; the D is unclear. The clonotype was recovered from a man aged 18-30 years who received the YFV17D yellow fever vaccine. This sample comprised PBMCs, obtained less than 6 days after the first yellow fever vaccination. CDR3 sequence reads: CASSPRPEPNTGELFF. CDR3 coding DNA: TGCGCCAGCAGCCCCAGACCAGAACCTAACACCGGGGAGCTGTTTTTT.